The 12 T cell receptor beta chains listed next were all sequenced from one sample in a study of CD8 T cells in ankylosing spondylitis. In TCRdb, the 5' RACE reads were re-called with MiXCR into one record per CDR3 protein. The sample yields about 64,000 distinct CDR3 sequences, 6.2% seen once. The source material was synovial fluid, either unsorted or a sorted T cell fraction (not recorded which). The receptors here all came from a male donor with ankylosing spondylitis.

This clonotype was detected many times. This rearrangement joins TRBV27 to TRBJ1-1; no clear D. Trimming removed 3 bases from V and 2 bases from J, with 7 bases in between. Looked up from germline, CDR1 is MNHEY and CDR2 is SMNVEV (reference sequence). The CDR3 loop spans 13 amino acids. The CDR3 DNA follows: TGTGCCAGCAGTTTTTCCGTCAACACTGAAGCTTTCTTT. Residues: CASSFSVNTEAFF.

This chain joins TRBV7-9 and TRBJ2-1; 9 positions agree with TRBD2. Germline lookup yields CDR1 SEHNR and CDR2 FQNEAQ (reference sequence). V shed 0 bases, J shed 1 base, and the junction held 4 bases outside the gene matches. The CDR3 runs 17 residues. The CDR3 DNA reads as TGTGCCAGCAGCTTAGCGAGGGGACTAGCTTCCTACAATGAGCAGTTCTTC. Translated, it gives CASSLARGLASYNEQFF.

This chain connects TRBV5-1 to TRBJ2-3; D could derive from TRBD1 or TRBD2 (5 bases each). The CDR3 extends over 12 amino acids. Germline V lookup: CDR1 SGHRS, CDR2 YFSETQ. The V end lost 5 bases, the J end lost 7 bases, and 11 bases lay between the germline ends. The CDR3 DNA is TGCGCCAGCAGTGGTGGGGGAAATACGCAGTATTTT. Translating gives CASSGGGNTQYF.

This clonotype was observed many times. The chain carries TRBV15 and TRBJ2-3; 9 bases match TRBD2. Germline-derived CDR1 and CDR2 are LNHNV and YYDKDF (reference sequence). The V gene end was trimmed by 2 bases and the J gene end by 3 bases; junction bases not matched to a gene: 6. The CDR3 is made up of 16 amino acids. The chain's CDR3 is CATSRNPGLATDTQYF. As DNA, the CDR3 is TGTGCCACCAGCAGAAATCCGGGACTAGCAACAGATACGCAGTATTTT.

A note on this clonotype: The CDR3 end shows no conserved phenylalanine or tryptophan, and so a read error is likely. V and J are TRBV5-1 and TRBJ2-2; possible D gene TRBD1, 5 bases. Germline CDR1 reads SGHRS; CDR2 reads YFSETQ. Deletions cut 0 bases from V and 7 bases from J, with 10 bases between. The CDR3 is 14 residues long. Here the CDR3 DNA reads TGCGCCAGCAGCTTGGGCCTGGACATCGGGGAGCTGTTTCTT. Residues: CASSLGLDIGELFL.

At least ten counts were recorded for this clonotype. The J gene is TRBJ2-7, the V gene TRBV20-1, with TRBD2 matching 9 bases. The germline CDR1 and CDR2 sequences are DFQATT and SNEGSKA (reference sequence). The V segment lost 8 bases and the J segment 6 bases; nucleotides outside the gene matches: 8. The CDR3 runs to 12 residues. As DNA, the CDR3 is TGCAGTTGTAGCGGGGGTAGCTCCGAGCAGTACTTC. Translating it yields CSCSGGSSEQYF.

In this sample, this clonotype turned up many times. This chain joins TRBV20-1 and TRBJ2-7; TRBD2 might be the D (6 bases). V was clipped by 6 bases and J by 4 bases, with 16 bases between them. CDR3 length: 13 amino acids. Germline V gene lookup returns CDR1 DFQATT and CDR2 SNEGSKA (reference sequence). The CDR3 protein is CSADYRESYEQYF. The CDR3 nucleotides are TGCAGTGCAGACTACCGGGAGTCTTACGAGCAGTACTTC.

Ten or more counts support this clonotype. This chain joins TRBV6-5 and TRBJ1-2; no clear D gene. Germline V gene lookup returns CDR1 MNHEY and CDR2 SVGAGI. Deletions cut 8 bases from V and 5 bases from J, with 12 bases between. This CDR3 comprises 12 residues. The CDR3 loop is CASGVTGYGYTF. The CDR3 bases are TGTGCCAGCGGGGTCACGGGGTATGGCTACACCTTC.

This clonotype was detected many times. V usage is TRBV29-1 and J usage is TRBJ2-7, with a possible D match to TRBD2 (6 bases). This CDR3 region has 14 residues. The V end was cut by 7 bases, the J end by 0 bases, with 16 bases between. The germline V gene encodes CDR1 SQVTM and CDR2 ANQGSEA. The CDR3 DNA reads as TGCAGCGCTAGGCGGGACTCCAGCTCCTACGAGCAGTACTTC. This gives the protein CSARRDSSSYEQYF.

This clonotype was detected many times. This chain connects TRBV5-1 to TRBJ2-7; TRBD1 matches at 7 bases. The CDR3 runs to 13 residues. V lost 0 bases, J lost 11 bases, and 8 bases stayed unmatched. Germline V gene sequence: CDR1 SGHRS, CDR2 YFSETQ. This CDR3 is CASSLDIQGLKYF. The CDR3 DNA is TGCGCCAGCAGCTTGGACATACAGGGGTTGAAGTACTTC.

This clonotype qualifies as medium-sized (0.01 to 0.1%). CDR3 region: CASSSTSGRVDTQYF. CDR3 DNA sequence: TGTGCCAGCAGTTCGACTAGCGGGAGAGTTGATACGCAGTATTTT. The chain is built from TRBV6-5 and TRBJ2-3; 12 bases are a match to TRBD2. From germline, CDR1 is MNHEY and CDR2 SVGAGI. Trimming cost V 4 bases and J 6 bases; bases outside gene matches: 5. CDR3 length equals 15 residues.

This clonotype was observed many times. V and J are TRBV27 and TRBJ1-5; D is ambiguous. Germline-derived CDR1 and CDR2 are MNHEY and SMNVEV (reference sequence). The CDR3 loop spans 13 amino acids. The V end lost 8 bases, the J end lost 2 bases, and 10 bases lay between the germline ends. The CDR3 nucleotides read TGTGCCAGCGCCGGACTTGGCAATCAGCCCCAGCATTTT. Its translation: CASAGLGNQPQHF.